The sequence of this TCR beta chain was determined in a study of Graves' ophthalmopathy and Graves' hyperthyroidism. The CDR3 is 13 amino acids. Germline CDR1 and CDR2: MDHEN and SYDVKM. V lost 10 bases to trimming and J lost 2 bases, with 14 bases between them. The authors amplified TCR beta CDR3 regions, and they did so from RNA transcripts for repertoire sequencing. A first-round RT-PCR used HTBI primers, followed by a second-round multiplex PCR. TCRdb re-derived calls from the multiplex PCR reads in MiXCR, one entry per CDR3 protein. The data show a few hundred thousand distinct CDR3 sequences, around 18% seen once. Notes on the study in general: Blood also held most thyroid clonotypes expanded above 0.001 frequency.

As to this clonotype: Its antigen is still unknown.

Diagnosis used clinical symptoms, serum thyroxine, TRAb, thyroid ultrasound and orbital computed tomography. Out of around 9.7 ml of fresh peripheral blood, PBMCs were obtained. The specimen was peripheral blood. The sequence was collected from a woman younger than 35 with Graves' ophthalmopathy. The chain uses TRBV28 and TRBJ1-1; D not resolved. The DNA for the CDR3 is TGTGCCACCGTGTGGGAGGCCAACACTGAAGCTTTCTTT. It is translated as CATVWEANTEAFF. The full variable domain, completed using reference TRBV28 and TRBJ1-1, is DVKVTQSSRYLVKRTGEKVFLECVQDMDHENMFWYRQDPGLGLRLIYFSYDVKMKEKGDIPEGYSVSREKKERFSLILESASTNQTSMYLCATVWEANTEAFFGQGTRLTVV.